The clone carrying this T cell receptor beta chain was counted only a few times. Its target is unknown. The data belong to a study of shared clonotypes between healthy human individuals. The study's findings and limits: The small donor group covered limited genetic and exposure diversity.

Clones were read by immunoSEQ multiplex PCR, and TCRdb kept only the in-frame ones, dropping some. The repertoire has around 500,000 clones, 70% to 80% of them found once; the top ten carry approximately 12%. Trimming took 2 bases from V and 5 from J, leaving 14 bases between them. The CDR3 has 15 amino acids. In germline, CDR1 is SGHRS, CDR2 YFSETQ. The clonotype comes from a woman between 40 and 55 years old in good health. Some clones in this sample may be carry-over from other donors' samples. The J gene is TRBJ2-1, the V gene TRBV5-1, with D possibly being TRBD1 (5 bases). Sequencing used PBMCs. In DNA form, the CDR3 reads TGCGCCAGCAGCTTCGGCAGGGTAGGGAACAATGAGCAGTTCTTC. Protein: CASSFGRVGNNEQFF.